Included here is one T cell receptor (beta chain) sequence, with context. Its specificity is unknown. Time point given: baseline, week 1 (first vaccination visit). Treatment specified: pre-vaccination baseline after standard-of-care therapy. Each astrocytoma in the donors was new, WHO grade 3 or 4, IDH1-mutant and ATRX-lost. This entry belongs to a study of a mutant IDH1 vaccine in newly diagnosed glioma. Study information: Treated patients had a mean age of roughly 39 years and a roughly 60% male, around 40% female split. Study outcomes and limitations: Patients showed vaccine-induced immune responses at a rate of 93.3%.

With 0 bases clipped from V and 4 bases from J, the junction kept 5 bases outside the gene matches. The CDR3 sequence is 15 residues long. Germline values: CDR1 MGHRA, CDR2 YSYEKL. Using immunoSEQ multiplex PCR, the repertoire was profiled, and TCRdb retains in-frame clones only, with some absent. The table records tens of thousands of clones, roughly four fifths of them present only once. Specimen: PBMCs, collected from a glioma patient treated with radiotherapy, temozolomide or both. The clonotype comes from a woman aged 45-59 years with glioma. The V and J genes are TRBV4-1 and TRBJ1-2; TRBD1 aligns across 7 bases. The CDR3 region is CASSQDLTGVYGYTF. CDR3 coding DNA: TGCGCCAGCAGCCAAGATCTTACAGGGGTCTATGGCTACACCTTC.